This T cell receptor (beta chain) was observed in a study of blood T cell repertoires in COVID-19. As for the study in general: In each case, the material was cDNA or gDNA derived from T cells, B-cell-depleted T cells, or PBMCs.

Donors were grouped by their self-reported clinical history. CDR1 is SEHNR and CDR2 is FQNEAQ in the germline V gene (reference sequence). The CDR3 contains 13 residues. With 2 bases removed from V and 6 bases from J, the gap between germline ends came to 10 bases. TCRdb's copy holds only in-frame clones and misses some; the assay was immunoSEQ multiplex PCR. The table records roughly 370,000 clones, 85% to 90% of them present only once. The chain employs TRBV7-9 and TRBJ1-2, with D possibly being TRBD1 (5 bases). The receptor's source is a woman aged 50 to 60 who had recovered from COVID-19. Specimen: PBMCs or T cells enriched from blood (not recorded which). CDR3 loop: CASSLLQTDGYTF. The DNA of the CDR3 is TGTGCCAGCAGCTTACTCCAGACAGATGGCTACACCTTC.